This TCR beta chain was sequenced during a study of cytomegalovirus exposure and HLA in healthy donors. Primers included in the PCR were 60 Vbeta and 13 Jbeta primers. Profiled with immunoSEQ multiplex PCR; TCRdb holds only in-frame clones, not every one. In the table there are under 130,000 clones, approximately 11% of which are singletons. Though probably carrying unrecorded immune exposures, donors were nominally healthy at sampling. The V end was cut by 5 bases, the J end by 1 base, with 11 bases between. The CDR3 is 14 amino acids. The germline gives CDR1 SGHTA, CDR2 FQGNSA. This clone has more than one count but fewer than ten.

This chain links TRBV7-2 with TRBJ2-5; tentative D call: TRBD1 (5 bases). The TCR sequence derives from a man between 40 and 49 years old in good health and CMV-seropositive. The source material was PBMCs. The CDR3 coding sequence is TGTGCCAGCAGCGCAACCAGGGTCCAAGAGACCCAGTACTTC. It codes for CASSATRVQETQYF. The whole variable domain, remainder taken from reference TRBV7-2 and TRBJ2-5, is GAGVSQSPSNKVTEKGKDVELRCDPISGHTALYWYRQSLGQGLEFLIYFQGNSAPDKSGLPSDRFSAERTGGSVSTLTIQRTQQEDSAVYLCASSATRVQETQYFGPGTRLLVL.